Listed here are 11 T cell receptor beta chains from one sample, sequenced in a study of CD4 T cells in relation to SARS-CoV-2 and coronaviruses. No antigens are known for them. Profiled with immunoSEQ multiplex PCR; TCRdb holds only in-frame clones, not every one. Seen here are some 19,000 clones, around 78% observed once, and the top ten hold roughly a sixth. Unexposed donor CD4+ T cells date from about 2011-2019, before the COVID-19 pandemic. The cells were cultured for around ten days before CD4+ T cells were isolated. Input material: CD4+ T cells from PBMCs, cultured in vitro. The receptors were gathered from a human donor in good health.

The chain is built from TRBV18 and TRBJ2-1; 14 bases are a match to TRBD2. The ends lost 0 bases at V and 4 bases at J; junction bases unmatched: 5. This CDR3 contains 18 residues. Germline-derived CDR1 and CDR2 are KGHSH and LQKENI. In nucleotides, the CDR3 is TGTGCCAGCTCACCACCGGCGACTAGCGGGAGGGTTTACAATGAGCAGTTCTTC. It is translated as CASSPPATSGRVYNEQFF. The full variable domain, rest sourced from reference TRBV18 and TRBJ2-1, is NAGVMQNPRHLVRRRGQEARLRCSPMKGHSHVYWYRQLPEEGLKFMVYLQKENIIDESGMPKERFSAEFPKEGPSILRIQQVVRGDSAAYFCASSPPATSGRVYNEQFFGPGTRLTVL.

V usage is TRBV3-1 (or the pseudogene TRBV3-2) and J usage is TRBJ2-2; D is perhaps TRBD2 (6 bases). In germline, CDR1 is LGHDT, CDR2 YNNKEL (reference sequence). Trimming shortened V by 1 base and J by 4 bases, and 13 bases separated the two germline ends. This CDR3 region has 16 residues. CDR3 bases: TGTGCCAGCAGCCAAGCGTGGCAGGAGGGCACCGGGGAGCTGTTTTTT. Its protein is CASSQAWQEGTGELFF.

The chain carries TRBV4-1 and TRBJ2-2; no clear D. The CDR3 loop spans 21 amino acids. The germline V and J ends were trimmed by 0 bases and 1 base, with 24 bases remaining between them. The germline CDR1 and CDR2 sequences are MGHRA and YSYEKL. The CDR3 sequence is CASSQDPSRLTAAKNTGELFF. CDR3 nucleotides: TGCGCCAGCAGCCAAGATCCGTCACGCCTCACGGCAGCCAAGAACACCGGGGAGCTGTTTTTT.

The chain carries TRBV9 and TRBJ1-2, with D possibly matching TRBD1 (5 bases). CDR3 size: 15 residues. Germline V gene sequence: CDR1 SGDLS, CDR2 YYNGEE. Trimming cost V 3 bases and J 4 bases, with 16 bases left between them. For the CDR3, the DNA is TGTGCCAGCAGCGACATCCGGGGCCAGGGCTATGGCTACACCTTC. Encoded protein: CASSDIRGQGYGYTF.

The rearrangement links TRBV30 to TRBJ1-1; weak D call: TRBD1 (5 bases). The length of the CDR3 is 15 residues. Looked up from germline, CDR1 is GTSNPN and CDR2 is SVGIG (reference sequence). Trimming took off 6 bases at V and 1 base at J, with 18 bases between the two ends. CDR3: CACYRDRYPNTEAFF. Written as DNA, the CDR3 is TGTGCCTGTTACCGGGACCGATATCCGAACACTGAAGCTTTCTTT.

The chain carries TRBV18 and TRBJ1-1; D gene unclear. CDR3 length equals 15 residues. From germline, CDR1 is KGHSH and CDR2 LQKENI. The germline V and J ends were trimmed by 2 bases and 0 bases, with 10 bases remaining between them. The CDR3 protein is CASSPTMEMNTEAFF. The CDR3, as DNA: TGTGCCAGCTCACCAACGATGGAGATGAACACTGAAGCTTTCTTT.

V and J are TRBV18 and TRBJ1-2, with 9 bases matching TRBD1. CDR1 KGHSH and CDR2 LQKENI come from the germline V gene. The CDR3 length is 15 residues. With 4 bases clipped from V and 8 bases from J, the junction kept 11 bases outside the gene matches. The CDR3: CASSLLQGAHGGYTF. DNA of the CDR3: TGTGCCAGCTCACTCCTACAGGGGGCACATGGAGGCTACACCTTC.

A few counts support this clone. V and J are TRBV18 and TRBJ2-7, with 9 nucleotides matching TRBD1. The CDR3 extends over 14 amino acids. The V gene's germline CDR1 is KGHSH and CDR2 LQKENI. J gave up 2 bases and V 5 bases, and 4 bases lay outside the gene matches. The CDR3 loop reads CASSGQGYPYEQYF. CDR3 bases: TGTGCCAGCTCAGGACAGGGGTACCCCTACGAGCAGTACTTC.

V usage is TRBV10-3 and J usage is TRBJ2-1; maybe TRBD2 (7 bases). Trimming removed 11 bases from V and 6 bases from J, with 20 bases in between. The length of the CDR3 is 14 residues. The germline gives CDR1 ENHRY, CDR2 SYGVKD. CDR3 residues: CAGGRGGGLNEQFF. The CDR3, as DNA: TGTGCCGGGGGCCGTGGGGGGGGCCTCAATGAGCAGTTCTTC.

The chain recombines TRBV6-5 with TRBJ2-1, with 7 bases lining up with TRBD1. CDR3 size: 14 residues. With V trimmed by 2 bases and J by 7 bases, 5 bases remained unmatched. Germline CDR1 is MNHEY and CDR2 is SVGAGI. Written as DNA, the CDR3 is TGTGCCAGCAGTTACAGGGGGCATTCGAATGAGCAGTTCTTC. It is translated as CASSYRGHSNEQFF.

The gene calls are TRBV27 and TRBJ2-7; no clear D. The germline V gene has CDR1 MNHEY and CDR2 SMNVEV (reference sequence). V gave up 4 bases and J gave up 7 bases, with 11 bases separating them. The CDR3 has 12 residues. In nucleotides, the CDR3 is TGTGCCAGCAGTTCGAACGTGGGGGAGCAGTACTTC. Translated, it gives CASSSNVGEQYF.